This T cell receptor beta chain appears in the sequencing data of a study of cytomegalovirus exposure and HLA in healthy donors. Study at large: Of several hundred genotyped donors, 81% grouped in the Caucasian-associated ancestry cluster. Points from the study as a whole: For most subjects, TCR beta sequences were reported to predict HLA-A and HLA-B alleles with accuracy.

A word on this clone: The antigen is undetermined.

The PCR was carried out with 60 Vbeta primers and 13 Jbeta primers. Original handling: Later reanalysis found about 78 million unique TCR beta chains, about 10 million of them shared. Profiling relied on immunoSEQ multiplex PCR, and the TCRdb table lists in-frame clones only, not all of them. From that table come the V and J calls and clone size; the DNA was used to work out D and trimming. The repertoire holds tens of thousands of clones, with around 80% as singletons. This CDR3 comprises 13 residues. The germline V gene encodes CDR1 SGDLS and CDR2 YYNGEE. Trimming shortened V by 2 bases and J by 8 bases, and 11 bases separated the two germline ends.

The sequencing input was PBMCs. The genes are TRBV9 and TRBJ1-3; D ambiguous. This receptor was obtained from a woman between 45 and 65 years old in good health and CMV-seropositive. The CDR3 is CASSVAGRDTIYF. In DNA form, the CDR3 reads TGTGCCAGCAGCGTGGCGGGGAGGGACACCATATATTTT. Together with reference TRBV9 and TRBJ1-3, the CDR3 gives the full variable domain: DSGVTQTPKHLITATGQRVTLRCSPRSGDLSVYWYQQSLDQGLQFLIQYYNGEERAKGNILERFSAQQFPDLHSELNLSSLELGDSALYFCASSVAGRDTIYFGEGSWLTVV.